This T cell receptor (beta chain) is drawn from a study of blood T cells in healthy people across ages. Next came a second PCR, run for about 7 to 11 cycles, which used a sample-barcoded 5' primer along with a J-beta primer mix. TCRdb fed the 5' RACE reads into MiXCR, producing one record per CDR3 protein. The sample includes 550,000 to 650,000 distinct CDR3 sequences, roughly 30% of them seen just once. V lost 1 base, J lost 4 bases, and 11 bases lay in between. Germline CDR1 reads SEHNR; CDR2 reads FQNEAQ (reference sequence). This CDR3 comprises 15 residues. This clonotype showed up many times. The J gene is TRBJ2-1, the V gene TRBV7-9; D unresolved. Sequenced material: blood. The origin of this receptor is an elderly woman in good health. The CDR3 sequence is CASSLGRSLYNEQFF. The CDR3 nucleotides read TGTGCCAGCAGCTTAGGACGGTCCCTTTACAATGAGCAGTTCTTC. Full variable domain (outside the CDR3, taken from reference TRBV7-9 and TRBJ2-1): DTGVSQNPRHKITKRGQNVTFRCDPISEHNRLYWYRQTLGQGPEFLTYFQNEAQLEKSRLLSDRFSAERPKGSFSTLEIQRTEQGDSAMYLCASSLGRSLYNEQFFGPGTRLTVL.